Listed below are T cell receptor beta chains from one sample, sequenced in a study of cytomegalovirus exposure and HLA in healthy donors. Profiling relied on immunoSEQ multiplex PCR, and the TCRdb table lists in-frame clones only, not all of them. Among over 75,000 clones listed, about 85% were seen once. Source material: PBMCs. The receptors originated from a man between 18 and 29 years old in good health and CMV-seropositive. Each CDR3 is given without its conserved first and last residue. Size values are once, few and many counts, or a class for expanded clones, and some rows have none.

V gene: TRBV11-2
clone size: .
J gene: TRBJ2-4
CDR3 protein: ASSFAYRGGGNIQY

V gene: TRBV28
clone size: .
J gene: TRBJ2-1
CDR3 protein: ASSHPSEQF

V gene: TRBV7-2
clone size: .
J gene: TRBJ1-2
CDR3 protein: ASSLGGVLTEAGYT

V gene: TRBV10-3
clone size: .
J gene: TRBJ2-3
CDR3 protein: AISGTSTADTQY

V gene: TRBV19
clone size: .
J gene: TRBJ1-2
CDR3 protein: ASSIPQGPYGYT

V gene: TRBV7-3
clone size: once
J gene: TRBJ2-2
CDR3 protein: ASSLMAGGPDGELF

V gene: TRBV28
clone size: .
J gene: TRBJ2-7
CDR3 protein: ASSLAGPYEQY

V gene: TRBV30
clone size: .
J gene: TRBJ2-5
CDR3 protein: AWSEPTGVRETQY

V gene: TRBV7-3
clone size: .
J gene: TRBJ2-5
CDR3 protein: ASSPGQRTPGGETQY

V gene: TRBV27
clone size: few
J gene: TRBJ1-5
CDR3 protein: ASSLSTGGNQPQH

V gene: TRBV28
clone size: few
J gene: TRBJ1-2
CDR3 protein: ASSRQDGYT

V gene: TRBV7-3
clone size: .
J gene: TRBJ2-2
CDR3 protein: ASSPRVNGELF

V gene: TRBV6-5
clone size: once
J gene: TRBJ1-1
CDR3 protein: ASSHPHWNTEAF

V gene: TRBV7-3
clone size: once
J gene: TRBJ1-3
CDR3 protein: ASISDRAGGNTIY

V gene: TRBV5-4
clone size: once
J gene: TRBJ2-7
CDR3 protein: ASSLNRGYEQY

V gene: TRBV6-6
clone size: .
J gene: TRBJ2-7
CDR3 protein: ASSFSSGSPTGEQY

V gene: TRBV11-2
clone size: .
J gene: TRBJ2-7
CDR3 protein: ASSLDITYEQY

V gene: TRBV7-9
clone size: .
J gene: TRBJ2-1
CDR3 protein: ASTGGREGYNEQF

V gene: TRBV6-5
clone size: .
J gene: TRBJ2-1
CDR3 protein: ASSYGTGFFYNEQF

V gene: TRBV27
clone size: once
J gene: TRBJ2-5
CDR3 protein: ASMSTSVDSGTQY

V gene: TRBV5-1
clone size: once
J gene: TRBJ1-2
CDR3 protein: ASSLEQGGNYGYT

V gene: TRBV27
clone size: few
J gene: TRBJ1-2
CDR3 protein: ASAKHTNYGYT

V gene: TRBV7-3
clone size: .
J gene: TRBJ2-1
CDR3 protein: ASSLAGINEQF

V gene: TRBV11-3
clone size: once
J gene: TRBJ2-2
CDR3 protein: ASSPLRTIENTGELF

V gene: TRBV7-5
clone size: .
J gene: TRBJ2-2
CDR3 protein: VRSFRTSNTGELF

V gene: TRBV18
clone size: .
J gene: TRBJ1-4
CDR3 protein: ASSSGVSNEKLF

V gene: TRBV6-5
clone size: .
J gene: TRBJ2-7
CDR3 protein: ASSRDRGYEQY

V gene: TRBV5-6
clone size: .
J gene: TRBJ2-3
CDR3 protein: ASSYGTPSTDTQY

V gene: TRBV10-2
clone size: once
J gene: TRBJ1-5
CDR3 protein: ASSEYLGTELHQPQH

V gene: TRBV25-1
clone size: .
J gene: TRBJ2-7
CDR3 protein: ASSGRLAGIYEQY

V gene: TRBV6-5
clone size: .
J gene: TRBJ1-1
CDR3 protein: ASSSGFPDTEAF

V gene: TRBV28
clone size: .
J gene: TRBJ2-1
CDR3 protein: ASSFPTSGPYNEQF

V gene: TRBV10-2
clone size: many
J gene: TRBJ1-3
CDR3 protein: ASSHGNTIY

V gene: TRBV5-1
clone size: .
J gene: TRBJ2-1
CDR3 protein: ASATGQMFNEQF

V gene: TRBV9
clone size: .
J gene: TRBJ2-1
CDR3 protein: ASSVISGSRYNEQF

V gene: TRBV30
clone size: .
J gene: TRBJ1-2
CDR3 protein: AWIEPGQGEYGYT

V gene: TRBV27
clone size: once
J gene: TRBJ2-1
CDR3 protein: ASSFIGTTNEQF

V gene: TRBV5-5
clone size: .
J gene: TRBJ2-7
CDR3 protein: ASSPYLTGGDEQY

V gene: TRBV27
clone size: .
J gene: TRBJ2-5
CDR3 protein: ASSLLAGDRETQY